This TCR beta chain was captured by sequencing in a study of blood T cell repertoires in COVID-19. Across the study: Specimens from acute and convalescent COVID-19 originated in the United States, Italy and Spain. Sources were T cells, B-cell-depleted T cells, or PBMCs; the material itself was cDNA or gDNA.

The protocol was immunoSEQ multiplex PCR, while the TCRdb copy is restricted to in-frame clones and leaves out a portion. The sample lists a few hundred thousand clones; roughly nine tenths were seen once. This TCR came from a woman aged 45 to 65 with acute or convalescent COVID-19. The sequenced material came from peripheral blood.

CDR3 sequence (DNA): TGTGCCAGCAGTCGGGGGACTAGCCTCCCTCACAATGAGCAGTTCTTC. It codes for CASSRGTSLPHNEQFF. The chain is built from TRBV28 and TRBJ2-1, with 9 bases identical to TRBD2. This CDR3 contains 16 residues. The germline CDR1 and CDR2 sequences are MDHEN and SYDVKM. Trimming took 5 bases from V and 5 from J; bases not matched to a gene: 10. The entire variable domain, with the rest obtained from reference TRBV28 and TRBJ2-1, is as follows: DVKVTQSSRYLVKRTGEKVFLECVQDMDHENMFWYRQDPGLGLRLIYFSYDVKMKEKGDIPEGYSVSREKKERFSLILESASTNQTSMYLCASSRGTSLPHNEQFFGPGTRLTVL.